The rows below give T cell receptor beta chains drawn from one sample of a study of Ad26.COV2.S vaccination and SARS-CoV-2 variants. This table comes from immunoSEQ multiplex PCR, and its TCRdb copy is limited to in-frame clones, with some not included. Here the sample spans 240,000 or so clones, 88% being singletons. The sample here was peripheral blood, taken in a trial of Ad26.COV2.S vaccine versus placebo. All receptors come from a person aged 18-60 years who received the Ad26.COV2.S COVID-19 vaccine or a placebo. Both conserved end residues are part of each CDR3. A D gene is named only where the DNA matches it firmly. Clone size is stated in some rows and not others, as once, few, many or a class when expanded.

size: NA
V: TRBV10-3
J: TRBJ2-1
D: TRBD2
DNA: TGTGCCATCAGTGAGTCGGCCAGCGGGAGGGGGGCCTACAATGAGCAGTTCTTC
CDR3: CAISESASGRGAYNEQFF

size: NA
V: TRBV7-3
J: TRBJ2-1
D: TRBD2
DNA: TGTGCCAGCAGCTACAGCGGGGGCGTTAGCTATGAGCAGTTCTTC
CDR3: CASSYSGGVSYEQFF

size: NA
V: TRBV24-1
J: TRBJ2-5
D: NA
DNA: TGTGCCACCAGTGATTTGGCAGGGACTCAAGAGACCCAGTACTTC
CDR3: CATSDLAGTQETQYF

size: NA
V: TRBV5-1
J: TRBJ1-2
D: NA
DNA: TGCGCCAGCAGCTCCTATACGGGGGACTATGGCTACACCTTC
CDR3: CASSSYTGDYGYTF

size: NA
V: TRBV3-1/TRBV3-2
J: TRBJ2-5
D: NA
DNA: TGTGCCAGCAGCCAAGACGGGGCAGAGACCCAGTACTTC
CDR3: CASSQDGAETQYF

size: NA
V: TRBV6-2/TRBV6-3
J: TRBJ1-4
D: NA
DNA: TGTGCCAGCAGGCCTCCGGGCGTAGCTAATGAAAAACTGTTTTTT
CDR3: CASRPPGVANEKLFF

size: NA
V: TRBV12-3/TRBV12-4
J: TRBJ1-5
D: NA
DNA: TGTGCCAGCAGTTTCCCCCCTGATCAGCCCCAGCATTTT
CDR3: CASSFPPDQPQHF

size: NA
V: TRBV7-2
J: TRBJ2-2
D: NA
DNA: TGTGCCAGCAGCATTCTAAACACCGGGGAGCTGTTTTTT
CDR3: CASSILNTGELFF

size: NA
V: TRBV19
J: TRBJ2-3
D: TRBD2
DNA: TGTGCCAGTAGTATAGGACTAGCGGGGGGCACAGATACGCAGTATTTT
CDR3: CASSIGLAGGTDTQYF

size: NA
V: TRBV9
J: TRBJ2-3
D: NA
DNA: TGTGCCAGCAGCTTAGGACAGAGGACAGATACGCAGTATTTT
CDR3: CASSLGQRTDTQYF

size: NA
V: TRBV28
J: TRBJ1-1
D: NA
DNA: TGTGCCAGCAGTTTGTCAGGGAAAGCTTTCTTT
CDR3: CASSLSGKAFF

size: NA
V: TRBV6-5
J: TRBJ1-6
D: TRBD1
DNA: TGTGCCAGCAGAAACGGACAGGGATGGTCACCCCTCCACTTT
CDR3: CASRNGQGWSPLHF

size: NA
V: TRBV25-1
J: TRBJ2-2
D: NA
DNA: TGTGCCAGCAGTTATACCGGGGAGCTGTTTTTT
CDR3: CASSYTGELFF

size: once
V: TRBV3-1/TRBV3-2
J: TRBJ2-1
D: TRBD2
DNA: TGTGCCAGCAGCCAAGATAGGGGCGGGAGGGGACACAATGAGCAGTTCTTC
CDR3: CASSQDRGGRGHNEQFF

size: NA
V: TRBV19
J: TRBJ2-1
D: NA
DNA: TGTGCCAGTAGTTCCCAAGAAGGGTCCTCATTATACAATGAGCAGTTCTTC
CDR3: CASSSQEGSSLYNEQFF

size: NA
V: TRBV4-3
J: TRBJ1-2
D: NA
DNA: TGCGCCAGCAGCCAAGCCTGGGCAGAGGGAAACTATGGCTACACCTTC
CDR3: CASSQAWAEGNYGYTF

size: NA
V: TRBV30
J: TRBJ2-3
D: NA
DNA: TGTGCCTGGAGTGTAAAGGGCGGCACAGATACGCAGTATTTT
CDR3: CAWSVKGGTDTQYF

size: NA
V: TRBV6-5
J: TRBJ2-7
D: NA
DNA: TGTGCCAGCAGTTACTCGTTCTCCGATTACGAGCAGTACTTC
CDR3: CASSYSFSDYEQYF

size: NA
V: TRBV11-1
J: TRBJ2-1
D: NA
DNA: TGTGCCAGCAGCCCGGGACGAGGGGCTGACAATGAGCAGTTCTTC
CDR3: CASSPGRGADNEQFF

size: NA
V: TRBV28
J: TRBJ1-5
D: NA
DNA: TGTGCCAGCAGTTTACTGGGGGCCAATCAGCCCCAGCATTTT
CDR3: CASSLLGANQPQHF

size: NA
V: TRBV19
J: TRBJ2-7
D: TRBD1
DNA: TGTGCCAGTAGCCAGCCGGGACAGGGAACCGAGCAGTACTTC
CDR3: CASSQPGQGTEQYF

size: NA
V: TRBV9
J: TRBJ2-7
D: TRBD1
DNA: TGTGCCAGCAGCCCGGGACAGGGTCCCTACGAGCAGTACTTC
CDR3: CASSPGQGPYEQYF

size: NA
V: TRBV5-1
J: TRBJ2-3
D: NA
DNA: TGCGCCAGCAGCTGGGGGGACGGGAACGTCACAGATACGCAGTATTTT
CDR3: CASSWGDGNVTDTQYF

size: NA
V: TRBV4-3
J: TRBJ2-3
D: NA
DNA: TGCGCCAGCAGCCAAGATGGGGCGGGCAGTAGCACAGATACGCAGTATTTT
CDR3: CASSQDGAGSSTDTQYF

size: NA
V: TRBV30
J: TRBJ2-7
D: NA
DNA: TGTGCCTGGAGTGGAATCGAGCAGTACTTC
CDR3: CAWSGIEQYF

size: NA
V: TRBV2
J: TRBJ1-2
D: TRBD1
DNA: TGTGCCAGCAGGGAAAGGACAGGTCGGAACTATGGCTACACCTTC
CDR3: CASRERTGRNYGYTF

size: NA
V: TRBV19
J: TRBJ2-1
D: NA
DNA: TGTGCCAGTAGTGAGACTAGTTCCAACAATGAGCAGTTCTTC
CDR3: CASSETSSNNEQFF

size: NA
V: TRBV6-6
J: TRBJ1-6
D: TRBD1
DNA: TGTGCCAGCAGTCCCCCAGGGGGTGCACCCCTCCACTTT
CDR3: CASSPPGGAPLHF

size: NA
V: TRBV2
J: TRBJ2-1
D: NA
DNA: TGTGCCAGCAGGCCCCCACGGGATGAGCAGTTCTTC
CDR3: CASRPPRDEQFF

size: NA
V: TRBV9
J: TRBJ2-7
D: NA
DNA: TGTGCCAGCAGCGTATCGTCCGGGACTGGCTACGAGCAGTACTTC
CDR3: CASSVSSGTGYEQYF

size: NA
V: TRBV6-1
J: TRBJ1-5
D: NA
DNA: TGTGCCAGCAGTGAACAAGGAAGGCAGAGGGGGAATCAGCCCCAGCATTTT
CDR3: CASSEQGRQRGNQPQHF

size: NA
V: TRBV6-5
J: TRBJ2-1
D: NA
DNA: TGTGCCAGCAGCCCATCCCGGAGAGGGTGGAATGAGCAGTTCTTC
CDR3: CASSPSRRGWNEQFF

size: NA
V: TRBV6-5
J: TRBJ1-1
D: NA
DNA: TGTGCCAGCAGTATCGACAGCGGGAACACTGAAGCTTTCTTT
CDR3: CASSIDSGNTEAFF

size: NA
V: TRBV7-2
J: TRBJ2-7
D: NA
DNA: TGTGCCAGCAGCCTAGGGGCGGGACCATACGAGCAGTACTTC
CDR3: CASSLGAGPYEQYF

size: NA
V: TRBV6-6
J: TRBJ1-3
D: NA
DNA: TGTGCCAGCAGTTACGTGGGTACTGGAAACACCATATATTTT
CDR3: CASSYVGTGNTIYF

size: NA
V: TRBV7-2
J: TRBJ2-3
D: NA
DNA: TGTGCCAGCAGCTTAGCGACGGGGAGGCCAGATACGCAGTATTTT
CDR3: CASSLATGRPDTQYF

size: NA
V: TRBV5-1
J: TRBJ1-2
D: TRBD1
DNA: TGCGCCAGCAGCTGGACAGGGAACGGGGAACACTATGGCTACACCTTC
CDR3: CASSWTGNGEHYGYTF

size: NA
V: TRBV11-1
J: TRBJ2-5
D: TRBD2
DNA: TGTGCCAGCAGGGGAGGAGCGGGGGTACAAGAGACCCAGTACTTC
CDR3: CASRGGAGVQETQYF

size: NA
V: TRBV30
J: TRBJ1-3
D: NA
DNA: TGTGCCTGGAGTGTAGGGGCAGGGTGGAACTCTGGAAACACCATATATTTT
CDR3: CAWSVGAGWNSGNTIYF

size: few
V: TRBV6-5
J: TRBJ2-7
D: NA
DNA: TGTGCCAGCAGCGGACTCTCCTTATCCTACGAGCAGTACTTC
CDR3: CASSGLSLSYEQYF

size: NA
V: TRBV27
J: TRBJ1-4
D: NA
DNA: TGTGCCAGCAGTTTCGGCCGCGGGAACAAACTGTTTTTT
CDR3: CASSFGRGNKLFF

size: NA
V: TRBV11-3
J: TRBJ2-2
D: TRBD1
DNA: TGTGCCAGCAGCCCCGGGACAGGAGCAACGAACACCGGGGAGCTGTTTTTT
CDR3: CASSPGTGATNTGELFF

size: once
V: TRBV19
J: TRBJ2-2
D: TRBD1
DNA: TGTGCCAGTAGGCCTCGGGACAGCGGCCCCGGGGAGCTGTTTTTT
CDR3: CASRPRDSGPGELFF

size: NA
V: TRBV4-3
J: TRBJ1-1
D: NA
DNA: TGCGCCAGCAGCCAAGGCGGGACACTGAACACTGAAGCTTTCTTT
CDR3: CASSQGGTLNTEAFF

size: NA
V: TRBV6-6
J: TRBJ2-7
D: NA
DNA: TGTGCCAGCAGCGCTAGGACTCACAGCTCCTACGAGCAGTACTTC
CDR3: CASSARTHSSYEQYF

size: NA
V: TRBV19
J: TRBJ2-5
D: TRBD1
DNA: TGTGCCAGTGGACAGGGGTCGTCTCCTCCGTACTTC
CDR3: CASGQGSSPPYF

size: NA
V: TRBV10-3
J: TRBJ2-1
D: TRBD2
DNA: TGTGCCATCAGTGAGGGACTAGCCTCCCTCAGTGAGCAGTTCTTC
CDR3: CAISEGLASLSEQFF

size: NA
V: TRBV6-5
J: TRBJ2-3
D: NA
DNA: TGTGCCAGCATCGAAGTAGATACGCAGTATTTT
CDR3: CASIEVDTQYF

size: NA
V: TRBV6-5
J: TRBJ2-5
D: NA
DNA: TGTGCCAGCAGTTCGGGGGCTCCTAGAAGGGCCCAGTACTTC
CDR3: CASSSGAPRRAQYF

size: once
V: TRBV4-3
J: TRBJ1-5
D: NA
DNA: TGCGCCAGCAGCCAGGATACAGGAAACAATCAGCCCCAGCATTTT
CDR3: CASSQDTGNNQPQHF

size: NA
V: TRBV27
J: TRBJ2-3
D: NA
DNA: TGTGCCAGCAGTTTACCGCCGACAGGCCTCAGCACAGATACGCAGTATTTT
CDR3: CASSLPPTGLSTDTQYF

size: few
V: TRBV11-2
J: TRBJ2-7
D: NA
DNA: TGTGCCAGCAGCTCAGCAGCCTACGAGCAGTACTTC
CDR3: CASSSAAYEQYF

size: NA
V: TRBV30
J: TRBJ1-1
D: NA
DNA: TGTGCCTGGAGTGTAACAGCGAACACTGAAGCTTTCTTT
CDR3: CAWSVTANTEAFF